The source of this T cell receptor (beta chain) is a study of blood T cells in healthy people across ages. Using a J-beta primer mix together with a sample-barcoded 5' primer, a second PCR was run for about 6 to 11 cycles. TCRdb processed the 5' RACE reads anew with MiXCR; each CDR3 protein has one entry. The data hold hundreds of thousands of distinct CDR3 sequences, with roughly 64% observed a single time. The germline V gene encodes CDR1 DFQATT and CDR2 SNEGSKA (reference sequence). V lost 1 base to trimming and J lost 7 bases, with 20 bases between them. There are 15 residues in the CDR3. The TCR comes from a man aged 25-45 years in good health. This chain links TRBV20-1 with TRBJ2-7; D is perhaps TRBD2 (6 bases). Sequenced material: blood. The CDR3 sequence: CSARGAGMGWGEQYF. CDR3 coding DNA: TGCAGTGCTAGAGGCGCGGGGATGGGGTGGGGGGAGCAGTACTTC.